This entry lists 27 T cell receptor beta chains sequenced from one sample in a study of cytomegalovirus exposure and HLA in healthy donors. Primers included in the PCR were 60 Vbeta and 13 Jbeta primers. The method was immunoSEQ multiplex PCR; TCRdb's version includes in-frame clones alone and lacks a portion of them. The sample lists 97,000 or so clones; about 81% were seen once. Sequencing was carried out using PBMCs. These receptors all stem from a man aged 35-49 years in good health and CMV-seronegative.

The V and J genes are TRBV27 and TRBJ2-1; weak D call: TRBD1 (5 bases). The germline V gene has CDR1 MNHEY and CDR2 SMNVEV (reference sequence). Trimming took off 6 bases at V and 0 bases at J, with 9 bases between the two ends. The CDR3 extends over 14 amino acids. CDR3 region: CASRQGSSYNEQFF. CDR3 sequence (DNA): TGTGCCAGCAGGCAGGGAAGCTCCTACAATGAGCAGTTCTTC.

The rearrangement joins TRBV19 to TRBJ1-1; 10 bases agree with TRBD1. V lost 8 bases, J lost 5 bases, and 8 bases stayed unmatched. The CDR3 spans 14 residues. Germline lookup yields CDR1 LNHDA and CDR2 SQIVND (reference sequence). CDR3 in amino acids: CASRVTGGKTEAFF. The CDR3 bases are TGTGCCAGTCGAGTGACAGGGGGCAAGACTGAAGCTTTCTTT.

The chain combines TRBV27 with TRBJ2-7, with unresolved D. The CDR3 extends over 14 amino acids. Trimming left V 8 bases short and J 2 bases short, with 16 bases between. Germline lookup yields CDR1 MNHEY and CDR2 SMNVEV (reference sequence). The CDR3 is CASGHFDAPYEQYF. For the CDR3, the DNA is TGTGCCAGCGGGCATTTTGACGCTCCCTACGAGCAGTACTTC.

The gene calls are TRBV27 and TRBJ1-5; 9 bases map to TRBD1. Per germline, CDR1 MNHEY and CDR2 SMNVEV (reference sequence). This CDR3 is built from 16 residues. After removal of 3 bases from V and 2 bases from J, the junction contained 5 bases not matched to a gene. CDR3 coding DNA: TGTGCCAGCAGTTTCCGCCGGGACAGGGGCAATCAGCCCCAGCATTTT. It codes for CASSFRRDRGNQPQHF.

This clone was counted a single time. The rearrangement uses TRBV27 and TRBJ2-7; possible D gene TRBD2, 5 bases. Trimming took 5 bases from V and 6 from J, leaving 20 bases between them. This CDR3 has 15 amino acids. CDR1 is MNHEY and CDR2 is SMNVEV in the germline V gene (reference sequence). The CDR3 DNA follows: TGTGCCAGCAGTCAAGGTGCGGGTGTGTTGGGCGAGCAGTACTTC. Protein: CASSQGAGVLGEQYF.

V gene TRBV14 combines with J gene TRBJ2-1, with TRBD1 identical over 8 bases. CDR1 is SGHDN and CDR2 is FVKESK in the germline V gene. The ends lost 4 bases at V and 6 bases at J; junction bases unmatched: 8. CDR3 length: 15 residues. CDR3 amino acids: CASSPGQALRNEQFF. For the CDR3, the DNA is TGTGCCAGCAGCCCGGGACAGGCACTTCGCAATGAGCAGTTCTTC.

The rearrangement links TRBV7-2 to TRBJ2-5; the match to TRBD2 covers 12 bases. The J call may be faulty, since TRBJ2-7 better matches the DNA end. CDR1 is SGHTA, CDR2 FQGNSA, per germline. This CDR3 contains 16 residues. The CDR3 nucleotides read TGTGCCAGCAGCTTAGCGCCTAGCGGGGGGGGGTACGAGCAGTACTTC. Its protein is CASSLAPSGGGYEQYF.

The chain has TRBV5-1 and TRBJ1-6; D is perhaps TRBD1 (6 bases). The CDR3 loop spans 15 amino acids. V shed 3 bases and J shed 8 bases, with 15 bases lying between them. CDR1 is SGHRS, CDR2 YFSETQ, per germline. In nucleotides, the CDR3 is TGCGCCAGCAGCTGGAGACAGGTGGGGGATTCACCCCTCCACTTT. Translated, it gives CASSWRQVGDSPLHF.

The chain is built from TRBV7-9 and TRBJ1-1; no clear D gene. This CDR3 has 13 residues. The ends were cut back, 5 bases at V and 1 base at J, with 8 bases in the middle. Germline assignment: CDR1 SEHNR and CDR2 FQNEAQ (reference sequence). The CDR3 protein is CASSTTPNTEAFF. The CDR3, as DNA: TGTGCCAGCAGCACTACTCCGAACACTGAAGCTTTCTTT.

This chain uses TRBV10-3 with TRBJ2-5; 14 positions agree with TRBD2. The CDR3 totals 17 residues. Germline assignment: CDR1 ENHRY and CDR2 SYGVKD. V was pared by 2 bases and J by 0 bases, with 2 bases of the junction left unmatched. The DNA of the CDR3 is TGTGCCATCAGTGAGGGGACTAGCGGGGGAAACCAAGAGACCCAGTACTTC. Its protein is CAISEGTSGGNQETQYF.

V is TRBV5-6 and J is TRBJ1-4, with D perhaps TRBD1 (6 bases). This CDR3 region has 15 residues. Trimming took 4 bases from V and 3 from J, leaving 13 bases between them. Per germline, CDR1 SGHDT and CDR2 YYEEEE. Written as DNA, the CDR3 is TGTGCCAGCAGCACCTACAGGGTTGCTAATGAAAAACTGTTTTTT. This sequence encodes CASSTYRVANEKLFF.

The rearrangement uses TRBV7-2 and TRBJ2-1, with a weak D call TRBD2 (5 bases). The CDR3 is 15 amino acids. V lost 5 bases to trimming and J lost 5 bases, with 16 bases between them. Germline CDR1 and CDR2: SGHTA and FQGNSA. The CDR3 is CASSLSSGKNNEQFF. The CDR3 DNA reads TGTGCCAGCAGCCTATCAAGCGGAAAGAACAATGAGCAGTTCTTC. Together with reference TRBV7-2 and TRBJ2-1, the CDR3 gives the full variable domain: GAGVSQSPSNKVTEKGKDVELRCDPISGHTALYWYRQSLGQGLEFLIYFQGNSAPDKSGLPSDRFSAERTGGSVSTLTIQRTQQEDSAVYLCASSLSSGKNNEQFFGPGTRLTVL.

This chain links TRBV4-1 with TRBJ2-2; TRBD2 matches at 8 bases. CDR3 size: 16 residues. Germline trimming cut 0 bases from V and 3 bases from J; bases unmatched to any gene: 3. Germline V CDR1 and CDR2: MGHRA, YSYEKL. The CDR3 sequence is CASSQDGGGHTGELFF. The CDR3 region has the DNA TGCGCCAGCAGCCAAGACGGGGGGGGCCACACCGGGGAGCTGTTTTTT.

Of note for this clone: Additional DNA sequences in this sample encode the identical CDR3. The gene calls are TRBV7-9 and TRBJ1-1; perhaps TRBD1 as D (5 bases). Between the trimmed V and J ends, which lost 0 bases and 1 base, there was a span of 6 bases. CDR1 is SEHNR and CDR2 is FQNEAQ in the germline V gene (reference sequence). This CDR3 is 14 amino acids long. CDR3 loop: CASSLATGNTEAFF. The CDR3 region has the DNA TGTGCCAGCAGCTTAGCTACAGGGAACACTGAAGCTTTCTTT.

The chain combines TRBV2 with TRBJ2-3; D may be TRBD2 (6 bases). This CDR3 comprises 13 residues. V lost 8 bases, J lost 1 base, and 10 bases lay in between. Germline V gene data show CDR1 as SNHLY and CDR2 as FYNNEI. CDR3: CASSGLRTDTQYF. CDR3 DNA sequence: TGTGCCAGCTCGGGACTTCGCACAGATACGCAGTATTTT. Variable domain in full (rest from reference TRBV2 and TRBJ2-3): EPEVTQTPSHQVTQMGQEVILRCVPISNHLYFYWYRQILGQKVEFLVSFYNNEISEKSEIFDDQFSVERPDGSNFTLKIRSTKLEDSAMYFCASSGLRTDTQYFGPGTRLTVL.

This clone was counted a few times. V usage is TRBV7-3 and J usage is TRBJ2-1; 7 bases map to TRBD1. The CDR3 is made up of 15 amino acids. In germline, CDR1 is SGHTA, CDR2 FQGTGA. V was clipped by 1 base and J by 6 bases; unmatched bases: 6. The CDR3 loop reads CASSLKWTGANEQFF. Here the CDR3 DNA reads TGTGCCAGCAGCTTAAAGTGGACAGGTGCCAATGAGCAGTTCTTC.

This clone showed up just once. The chain uses TRBV29-1 and TRBJ1-6, with 8 bases lining up with TRBD1. The CDR3 length is 13 residues. V lost 6 bases to trimming and J lost 9 bases; unmatched junction nucleotides: 7. Germline V gene data show CDR1 as SQVTM and CDR2 as ANQGSEA. The CDR3: CSVRDRNGSPLHF. Here the CDR3 DNA reads TGCAGCGTGAGGGACAGGAACGGTTCACCCCTCCACTTT. Together with reference TRBV29-1 and TRBJ1-6, the CDR3 gives the full variable domain: SAVISQKPSRDICQRGTSLTIQCQVDSQVTMMFWYRQQPGQSLTLIATANQGSEATYESGFVIDKFPISRPNLTFSTLTVSNMSPEDSSIYLCSVRDRNGSPLHFGNGTRLTVT.

V and J are TRBV5-1 and TRBJ2-2; 10 bases are shared with TRBD1. Trimming took 2 bases from V and 10 from J; bases not matched to a gene: 11. The CDR3 is 16 amino acids. Looked up from germline, CDR1 is SGHRS and CDR2 is YFSETQ. CDR3 DNA sequence: TGCGCCAGCAGCTTCATTGTGGGACAGGGGTTCGTGGAGCTGTTTTTT. Translation gives CASSFIVGQGFVELFF.

The chain has TRBV27 and TRBJ2-1, with 7 bases identical to TRBD1. The CDR3 runs to 17 residues. Germline V gene lookup returns CDR1 MNHEY and CDR2 SMNVEV (reference sequence). V was clipped by 6 bases and J by 0 bases; unmatched bases: 11. For the CDR3, the DNA is TGTGCCAGCAGCCAACCGACAGGGATGAGCTCCTACAATGAGCAGTTCTTC. Translated, it gives CASSQPTGMSSYNEQFF.

This chain links TRBV7-9 with TRBJ2-7; maybe TRBD1 (7 bases). Germline-derived CDR1 and CDR2 are SEHNR and FQNEAQ (reference sequence). CDR3 length equals 13 residues. V lost 5 bases and J 7 bases, leaving 15 bases between the germline ends. The CDR3 bases are TGTGCCAGCAGCGCCGCAGGGGGAGGAGAGCAGTACTTC. Translation: CASSAAGGGEQYF.

The chain joins TRBV6-1 to TRBJ2-5; TRBD2 might be the D (6 bases). Trimming stripped 4 bases from V and 2 bases from J, with 17 bases between. CDR3 size: 16 residues. Germline V lookup: CDR1 MNHNS, CDR2 SASEGT. The CDR3 DNA follows: TGTGCCAGCAGTGCGTTGGCCCAGGGAGGACAAGAGACCCAGTACTTC. The encoded protein is CASSALAQGGQETQYF.

V gene TRBV7-2 combines with J gene TRBJ2-7; 11 bases are shared with TRBD2. The CDR3 has 16 residues. The germline gives CDR1 SGHTA, CDR2 FQGNSA. V gave up 0 bases and J gave up 2 bases; unmatched junction bases: 3. CDR3 bases: TGTGCCAGCAGCTTAGCACTAGCGGGGGATACCTACGAGCAGTACTTC. Amino acid sequence: CASSLALAGDTYEQYF.

The gene calls are TRBV2 and TRBJ2-5; D may be TRBD2 (5 bases). V was clipped by 8 bases and J by 5 bases, with 6 bases between them. This CDR3 has 10 residues. CDR1 is SNHLY and CDR2 is FYNNEI in the germline V gene. Here the CDR3 DNA reads TGTGCCAGCTCGGGGGAGACCCAGTACTTC. Its protein product is CASSGETQYF. The complete variable domain, with remaining parts taken from reference TRBV2 and TRBJ2-5, reads EPEVTQTPSHQVTQMGQEVILRCVPISNHLYFYWYRQILGQKVEFLVSFYNNEISEKSEIFDDQFSVERPDGSNFTLKIRSTKLEDSAMYFCASSGETQYFGPGTRLLVL.

The gene calls are TRBV19 and TRBJ1-2; D possibly corresponds to TRBD1 (6 bases). The CDR3 has 15 amino acids. Germline-derived CDR1 and CDR2 are LNHDA and SQIVND (reference sequence). V was shortened by 5 bases and J by 0 bases, with 13 bases between the two germline ends. CDR3 sequence: CASSLGQIPNYGYTF. CDR3 nucleotide sequence: TGTGCCAGTAGTCTTGGACAGATACCTAACTATGGCTACACCTTC.

The chain joins TRBV4-2 to TRBJ1-6; D gene ambiguous. The CDR3 runs 12 residues. V lost 0 bases and J lost 14, with 8 bases in between. CDR1 LGHNA and CDR2 YNFKEQ come from the germline V gene. CDR3 in amino acids: CASSQDRLSLHF. CDR3 sequence (DNA): TGTGCCAGCAGCCAAGATCGACTATCCCTCCACTTT.

The genes are TRBV19 and TRBJ2-7; D gene ambiguous. Per germline, CDR1 LNHDA and CDR2 SQIVND (reference sequence). This CDR3 contains 14 residues. With 1 base removed from V and 0 bases from J, the gap between germline ends came to 7 bases. CDR3 in amino acids: CASSIVHSSYEQYF. The CDR3 coding sequence is TGTGCCAGTAGTATAGTACACAGCTCCTACGAGCAGTACTTC.

The V call is TRBV13, the J call TRBJ2-3; D is perhaps TRBD1 (5 bases). The CDR3 runs to 15 residues. The germline gives CDR1 PRHDT, CDR2 FYEKMQ (reference sequence). Between the trimmed V and J ends, which lost 5 bases and 0 bases, there was a span of 12 bases. The CDR3 DNA follows: TGTGCCAGCAGCAGACAGACGACTAGCACAGATACGCAGTATTTT. Its translation is CASSRQTTSTDTQYF. The variable domain in full, with the rest retrieved from reference TRBV13 and TRBJ2-3, is AAGVIQSPRHLIKEKRETATLKCYPIPRHDTVYWYQQGPGQDPQFLISFYEKMQSDKGSIPDRFSAQQFSDYHSELNMSSLELGDSALYFCASSRQTTSTDTQYFGPGTRLTVL.